Reported below is one T cell receptor beta chain. The CDR3 has 16 residues. Germline V gene sequence: CDR1 SGHAT, CDR2 FQNNGV. Unmatched junction bases numbered 6, after V lost 5 bases and J lost 1 base. The data were produced by immunoSEQ multiplex PCR, yet TCRdb's version contains in-frame clones alone and is incomplete. This table has around 62,000 clones, around 82% appearing once. The sample belongs to a study of blood T cell repertoires in COVID-19. Looking at the study overall: Material from acute and convalescent COVID-19 was sourced from the United States, Italy and Spain.

The sample comprised peripheral blood. This chain links TRBV11-2 with TRBJ2-2, with TRBD2 matching 8 bases. The TCR originated in a man between 45 and 60 years old with active COVID-19. CDR3 bases: TGTGCCAGCAGCCTCGGGGGGGTGCGGAACACCGGGGAGCTGTTTTTT. Translated: CASSLGGVRNTGELFF. The full variable domain, with the rest looked up from reference TRBV11-2 and TRBJ2-2, is EAGVAQSPRYKIIEKRQSVAFWCNPISGHATLYWYQQILGQGPKLLIQFQNNGVVDDSQLPKDRFSAERLKGVDSTLKIQPAKLEDSAVYLCASSLGGVRNTGELFFGEGSRLTVL.